This is a list of T cell receptor beta chains from one sample in a study of cytomegalovirus exposure and HLA in healthy donors. Sequenced by immunoSEQ multiplex PCR; TCRdb stores in-frame clones only, minus some. There are 110,000 to 150,000 clones in the sample; under 90% occur only once, and roughly 4.8% lies in the top ten. The sequenced sample consisted of PBMCs. The receptors stem from a man in his forties in good health and CMV-seronegative. Both conserved end residues are part of each CDR3. D genes are given only for firm matches. Clone size appears in some rows only: once, few, many, or a class for an expanded clone.

>-|TRBD2|TRBJ2-7|TRBV7-8
CASSPGGSSYEQYF
TGTGCCAGCAGCCCAGGCGGGAGCTCCTACGAGCAGTACTTC
>-|TRBD1|TRBJ2-5|TRBV7-9
CASSLLGQVQETQYF
TGTGCCAGCAGCTTACTAGGACAGGTCCAAGAGACCCAGTACTTC
>-|-|TRBJ1-1|TRBV5-1
CASRPYRAMNTEAFF
TGCGCCAGCAGGCCATACAGAGCTATGAACACTGAAGCTTTCTTT
>-|-|TRBJ1-2|TRBV5-8
CASSLSRTESSGYTF
TGTGCCAGCAGCTTGTCTCGGACAGAGAGCTCTGGCTACACCTTC
>-|-|TRBJ1-2|TRBV28
CASSFLAGPYGYTF
TGTGCCAGCAGTTTTTTGGCGGGACCTTATGGCTACACCTTC
>-|-|TRBJ2-1|TRBV29-1
CSVTTRANEQFF
TGCAGCGTTACCACGAGGGCAAATGAGCAGTTCTTC
>-|-|TRBJ2-5|TRBV9
CASSVGTGQETQYF
TGTGCCAGCAGCGTAGGTACAGGGCAAGAGACCCAGTACTTC
>few|TRBD1|TRBJ2-5|TRBV7-8
CASSPDRGYQETQYF
TGTGCCAGCAGCCCAGACAGGGGGTACCAAGAGACCCAGTACTTC
>-|-|TRBJ2-7|TRBV28
CASQGGEQYF
TGTGCCAGTCAGGGCGGCGAGCAGTACTTC
>-|-|TRBJ2-7|TRBV30
CAGQVGYEQYF
TGTGCCGGCCAGGTTGGCTACGAGCAGTACTTC
>-|TRBD1|TRBJ2-7|TRBV5-6
CASSLGTRTGGGFGEQYF
TGTGCCAGCAGCTTGGGTACCAGGACAGGGGGCGGCTTTGGCGAGCAGTACTTC
>-|TRBD2|TRBJ2-5|TRBV9
CASSVSGGETQYF
TGTGCCAGCAGCGTTTCGGGGGGGGAGACCCAGTACTTC
>-|TRBD1|TRBJ2-2|TRBV5-1
CASSPNLDRDYSGELFF
TGCGCCAGCAGCCCGAATTTGGACAGGGATTATTCCGGGGAGCTGTTTTTT
>-|TRBD1|TRBJ1-4|TRBV19
CASSIGDSSNEKLFF
TGTGCCAGTAGTATAGGGGACAGCTCTAATGAAAAACTGTTTTTT
>-|-|TRBJ1-2|TRBV10-3
CAISEQGPPQGYTF
TGTGCCATCAGTGAACAGGGTCCTCCGCAAGGCTACACCTTC
>once|-|TRBJ1-1|TRBV5-1
CASSLVGHSNTEAFF
TGCGCCAGCAGCTTGGTGGGACACTCGAACACTGAAGCTTTCTTT
>-|TRBD2|TRBJ2-2|TRBV9
CASSGLAGAHTGELFF
TGTGCCAGCAGCGGACTAGCGGGGGCGCACACCGGGGAGCTGTTTTTT
>-|-|TRBJ2-7|TRBV4-1
CASSPQGLIPPYEQYF
TGCGCCAGCAGCCCTCAAGGACTTATCCCTCCCTACGAGCAGTACTTC
>-|TRBD2|TRBJ2-7|TRBV7-8
CASSSLAGSSYEQYF
TGTGCCAGCAGCTCGCTAGCGGGGAGTTCCTACGAGCAGTACTTC
>few|-|TRBJ1-1|TRBV19
CASPGVTEAFF
TGTGCCAGTCCCGGGGTCACTGAAGCTTTCTTT
>-|TRBD2|TRBJ2-1|TRBV7-9
CASSRPTSGGVSGVNEQFF
TGTGCCAGCAGCCGCCCGACTAGCGGGGGGGTGTCGGGGGTCAATGAGCAGTTCTTC
>-|TRBD1|TRBJ2-7|TRBV7-2
CASSLEQGMAEQYF
TGTGCCAGCAGCTTAGAACAGGGGATGGCCGAGCAGTACTTC
>-|-|TRBJ1-1|TRBV7-2
CASSSGGSMNTEAFF
TGTGCCAGCAGCTCGGGAGGATCGATGAACACTGAAGCTTTCTTT
>-|-|TRBJ2-2|TRBV27
CASSFKPNTGELFF
TGTGCCAGCAGTTTTAAGCCGAACACCGGGGAGCTGTTTTTT
>-|TRBD2|TRBJ2-3|TRBV5-1
CASSPLGGLGQVQYF
TGCGCCAGCAGCCCCCTCGGGGGGTTGGGCCAGGTGCAGTATTTT
>once|TRBD2|TRBJ2-3|TRBV18
CASSPPGRLAENTQYF
TGTGCCAGCTCACCCCCGGGGCGACTAGCGGAGAATACGCAGTATTTT
>-|-|TRBJ2-7|TRBV28
CASSPGAYEQYF
TGTGCCAGCAGTCCCGGGGCCTACGAGCAGTACTTC